The 27 T cell receptor beta chains in this list originate from one sample, sequenced in a study of blood T cell repertoires in COVID-19. Sequenced by immunoSEQ multiplex PCR; TCRdb stores in-frame clones only, minus some. The table includes approximately 190,000 clones, around 84% detected once. The sample consisted of peripheral blood. The receptors shown here come from a man aged 25-45 years with active or convalescent COVID-19.

The CDR3 DNA reads TGTGCTAGTGGTTTTAACGGCAGGGAGACCCAGTACTTC. Translation: CASGFNGRETQYF. The chain links TRBV12-5 to TRBJ2-5, with D hard to call. Trimming removed 3 bases at V and 5 bases at J, with 10 bases between. Germline V gene lookup returns CDR1 LGHNT and CDR2 FRNRAP. The CDR3 length is 13 residues.

The table lists this clone with a count of one. This chain links TRBV5-1 with TRBJ2-7; 9 bases match TRBD2. Germline CDR1 SGHRS, CDR2 YFSETQ. The CDR3 contains 15 residues. J lost 2 bases, V lost 4 bases, and 7 bases had no gene match. The chain's CDR3 is CASSPAAGGTYEQYF. The CDR3 nucleotides read TGCGCCAGCAGCCCGGCGGCGGGAGGGACCTACGAGCAGTACTTC. The full variable domain, with the rest looked up from reference TRBV5-1 and TRBJ2-7, is KAGVTQTPRYLIKTRGQQVTLSCSPISGHRSVSWYQQTPGQGLQFLFEYFSETQRNKGNFPGRFSGRQFSNSRSEMNVSTLELGDSALYLCASSPAAGGTYEQYFGPGTRLTVT.

V is TRBV3-1 (or the pseudogene TRBV3-2) and J is TRBJ2-3, with D perhaps matching TRBD2 (5 bases). V was cut by 1 base and J by 4 bases, with 9 bases left in between. Germline assignment: CDR1 LGHDT and CDR2 YNNKEL (reference sequence). The CDR3 spans 14 residues. The CDR3, as DNA: TGTGCCAGCAGCCAAGTCGGGAACGCAGATACGCAGTATTTT. Protein: CASSQVGNADTQYF.

The chain combines TRBV4-2 with TRBJ2-2, with 8 positions matching TRBD1. This CDR3 is 16 amino acids long. Germline-derived CDR1 and CDR2 are LGHNA and YNFKEQ. The V and J ends lost 4 bases and 4 bases, in that order; junction bases with no gene match: 8. CDR3 protein: CASSRSGTGATGELFF. The CDR3 DNA sequence: TGTGCCAGCAGCCGGTCCGGGACAGGAGCCACCGGGGAGCTGTTTTTT.

The rearrangement links TRBV28 to TRBJ1-5; 12 nucleotides agree with TRBD1. CDR3 length: 16 residues. The ends lost 3 bases at V and 7 bases at J; junction bases unmatched: 7. Germline V gives CDR1 MDHEN, CDR2 SYDVKM. The CDR3 nucleotides read TGTGCCAGCAGTTTTATGGGACAGGGGGCAAGGCAGCCCCAGCATTTT. Translation gives CASSFMGQGARQPQHF. The full variable domain, completed using reference TRBV28 and TRBJ1-5, is DVKVTQSSRYLVKRTGEKVFLECVQDMDHENMFWYRQDPGLGLRLIYFSYDVKMKEKGDIPEGYSVSREKKERFSLILESASTNQTSMYLCASSFMGQGARQPQHFGDGTRLSIL.

The chain uses TRBV7-9 and TRBJ2-4; a weak D match, TRBD1 (6 bases). Germline V lookup: CDR1 SEHNR, CDR2 FQNEAQ (reference sequence). The CDR3 is made up of 16 amino acids. Deletions cut 5 bases from V and 1 base from J, with 15 bases between. CDR3 loop: CASSATGLEAKNIQYF. Here the CDR3 DNA reads TGTGCCAGCAGCGCTACAGGGTTGGAGGCCAAAAACATTCAGTACTTC.

This chain joins TRBV28 and TRBJ1-2, with D maybe TRBD1 (6 bases). The germline CDR1 and CDR2 sequences are MDHEN and SYDVKM. This CDR3 comprises 13 residues. The ends were cut back, 7 bases at V and 3 bases at J, with 12 bases in the middle. CDR3 amino acids: CASTTDRYYGYTF. CDR3 nucleotides: TGTGCCAGCACCACGGACAGATACTATGGCTACACCTTC.

This clone has more than one count but fewer than ten. The chain carries TRBV11-3 and TRBJ2-7, with D maybe TRBD2 (6 bases). The CDR3 is made up of 12 amino acids. Trimming cost V 5 bases and J 6 bases, with 11 bases left between them. The germline V gene has CDR1 SGHNT and CDR2 YENEEA. CDR3 coding DNA: TGTGCCAGCAGCGTACTAGCACTCGAGCAGTACTTC. It specifies CASSVLALEQYF.

The J gene is TRBJ1-2, the V gene TRBV25-1; 7 bases align to TRBD1. Germline CDR1 and CDR2: MGHDK and SYGVNS. This CDR3 spans 16 amino acids. The V segment lost 2 bases and the J segment 4 bases; nucleotides outside the gene matches: 10. The CDR3 protein is CASSEGPAGQSYGYTF. As DNA, the CDR3 is TGTGCCAGCAGTGAAGGGCCTGCGGGACAGTCCTATGGCTACACCTTC.

This clone was observed a handful of times. This CDR3 is also generated by other DNA sequences in the sample. The genes are TRBV28 and TRBJ1-2; 12 nucleotides match TRBD1. Germline CDR1 is MDHEN and CDR2 is SYDVKM. The CDR3 spans 15 residues. Trimming at V came to 6 bases and at J to 2 bases, leaving 4 bases not matched to a gene. For the CDR3, the DNA is TGTGCCAGCAGGGTGGGGACAGGGGGCAACTATGGCTACACCTTC. Translated: CASRVGTGGNYGYTF.

This clone appeared once. The chain links TRBV15 to TRBJ1-3; D remains ambiguous. From germline, CDR1 is LNHNV and CDR2 YYDKDF (reference sequence). The CDR3 spans 15 residues. Deletions cut 0 bases from V and 0 bases from J, with 6 bases between. The chain's CDR3 is CATSRDRDSGNTIYF. The CDR3 nucleotides are TGTGCCACCAGCAGAGACCGGGACTCTGGAAACACCATATATTTT.

The chain employs TRBV28 and TRBJ1-2; D call uncertain. The CDR3 sequence is 13 residues long. Per germline, CDR1 MDHEN and CDR2 SYDVKM. The V and J ends lost 1 base and 4 bases respectively, with 7 bases between them. The CDR3 reads CASSLSQTYGYTF. The CDR3 region has the DNA TGTGCCAGCAGTTTATCACAGACCTATGGCTACACCTTC.

The genes are TRBV13 and TRBJ2-5; 13 bases map to TRBD2. The length of the CDR3 is 17 residues. V dropped 5 bases and J dropped 5; count of bases not matched to a gene: 11. Germline lookup yields CDR1 PRHDT and CDR2 FYEKMQ (reference sequence). This chain's CDR3 is CASSPGLAGAEEETQYF. CDR3 nucleotide sequence: TGTGCCAGCAGCCCCGGACTAGCGGGGGCAGAGGAGGAGACCCAGTACTTC.

V and J are TRBV2 and TRBJ2-5, with 12 positions matching TRBD2. CDR1 and CDR2 from the germline V gene are SNHLY and FYNNEI. The CDR3 spans 15 residues. The V gene end was trimmed by 7 bases and the J gene end by 3 bases; junction bases not matched to a gene: 6. CDR3 residues: CASTWTSGDKETQYF. DNA for the CDR3: TGTGCCAGCACCTGGACTAGCGGGGACAAAGAGACCCAGTACTTC.

This chain links TRBV10-3 with TRBJ1-2; D is unclear. The CDR3 runs 11 residues. Per germline, CDR1 ENHRY and CDR2 SYGVKD. V was shortened by 2 bases and J by 6 bases, with 4 bases between the two germline ends. The CDR3 loop reads CAISELNGYTF. CDR3 nucleotide sequence: TGTGCCATCAGTGAGCTAAATGGCTACACCTTC.

The chain combines TRBV29-1 with TRBJ2-1; 13 bases match TRBD2. The CDR3 extends over 14 amino acids. Germline V gene data show CDR1 as SQVTM and CDR2 as ANQGSEA. J lost 6 bases, V lost 5 bases, and 4 bases had no gene match. The CDR3 here is CSVTRTSGGNEQFF. CDR3 DNA sequence: TGCAGCGTTACCAGGACTAGCGGGGGCAATGAGCAGTTCTTC.

This chain joins TRBV27 and TRBJ1-1; a weak D match, TRBD1 (5 bases). V shed 6 bases and J shed 8 bases, with 16 bases lying between them. The V gene's germline CDR1 is MNHEY and CDR2 SMNVEV (reference sequence). The CDR3 covers 13 residues. The CDR3, as DNA: TGTGCCAGCAGGGGGCGCGGAGTAGACGAAGCTTTCTTT. As protein: CASRGRGVDEAFF.

The rearrangement joins TRBV24-1 to TRBJ1-2; 9 bases agree with TRBD1. The J segment lost 4 bases and the V segment lost 6 bases, leaving 8 bases of the junction unmatched. CDR1 KGHDR and CDR2 SFDVKD come from the germline V gene. The CDR3 runs to 15 residues. CDR3 in amino acids: CATSPRDRDGYGYTF. CDR3 nucleotides: TGTGCCACCAGTCCCCGGGACAGGGACGGCTATGGCTACACCTTC.

The CDR3, as DNA: TGTGCCAGCAGCCAAGGGACAGGCATGAACACTGAAGCTTTCTTT. Its protein is CASSQGTGMNTEAFF. The gene calls are TRBV3-1 (or the pseudogene TRBV3-2) and TRBJ1-1, with 7 bases that match TRBD1. The CDR3 runs to 15 residues. V lost 1 base, J lost 0 bases, and 2 bases stayed unmatched. In germline, CDR1 is LGHDT, CDR2 YNNKEL (reference sequence).

The V and J genes are TRBV19 and TRBJ1-5; 9 nucleotides match TRBD1. Per germline, CDR1 LNHDA and CDR2 SQIVND (reference sequence). The CDR3 loop spans 16 amino acids. Trimming removed 6 bases from V and 9 bases from J; junction bases left unmatched: 15. CDR3 nucleotides: TGTGCCAGTAGAACGACAGGGGGGAGCGCCCACGTGCCCCAGCATTTT. Protein product: CASRTTGGSAHVPQHF.

V gene TRBV7-2 combines with J gene TRBJ2-1; TRBD1 agrees at 10 bases. V lost 5 bases and J lost 7; bases outside the gene matches: 8. Germline V lookup: CDR1 SGHTA, CDR2 FQGNSA. The CDR3 is 15 residues long. CDR3 sequence (DNA): TGTGCCAGCAGCCCCCTCCGGACAGGGGGGAATGAGCAGTTCTTC. Protein product: CASSPLRTGGNEQFF.

This clone was seen a single time. The chain joins TRBV2 to TRBJ1-5, with TRBD1 as a possible D gene (6 bases). This CDR3 region has 14 residues. Germline CDR1 reads SNHLY; CDR2 reads FYNNEI. The germline V and J ends were trimmed by 6 bases and 0 bases, with 9 bases remaining between them. The CDR3 DNA follows: TGTGCCAGCAGAAAAGGGGGTAGCAATCAGCCCCAGCATTTT. Translation gives CASRKGGSNQPQHF. The variable domain in full, completed from reference TRBV2 and TRBJ1-5, reads EPEVTQTPSHQVTQMGQEVILRCVPISNHLYFYWYRQILGQKVEFLVSFYNNEISEKSEIFDDQFSVERPDGSNFTLKIRSTKLEDSAMYFCASRKGGSNQPQHFGDGTRLSIL.

The CDR3 reads CASTYQGFTEAFF. In DNA, the CDR3 is TGTGCCAGCACGTACCAGGGGTTCACTGAAGCTTTCTTT. The genes are TRBV2 and TRBJ1-1; tentative D call: TRBD1 (6 bases). Trimming removed 7 bases at V and 4 bases at J, with 13 bases between. Germline values: CDR1 SNHLY, CDR2 FYNNEI. The CDR3 consists of 13 residues.

The V and J genes are TRBV14 and TRBJ2-1; TRBD2 agrees at 7 bases. The CDR3 has 17 amino acids. CDR1 is SGHDN, CDR2 FVKESK, per germline. After removal of 2 bases from V and 3 bases from J, the junction contained 10 bases not matched to a gene. CDR3 sequence: CASSQSPPSGGYNEQFF. The CDR3 DNA reads as TGTGCCAGCAGCCAAAGCCCACCTAGCGGAGGCTACAATGAGCAGTTCTTC.

The chain employs TRBV19 and TRBJ1-2; TRBD1 aligns across 7 bases. The germline CDR1 and CDR2 sequences are LNHDA and SQIVND (reference sequence). There are 15 residues in the CDR3. The J segment lost 3 bases and the V segment lost 3 bases, leaving 7 bases of the junction unmatched. The CDR3 DNA sequence: TGTGCCAGTAGTATCGACGACAGGGCGCACTATGGCTACACCTTC. This sequence encodes CASSIDDRAHYGYTF.

The chain employs TRBV29-1 and TRBJ2-2; TRBD2 is a possible D gene (6 bases). This CDR3 contains 16 residues. The germline gives CDR1 SQVTM, CDR2 ANQGSEA. V was trimmed by 4 bases and J by 1 base, leaving 16 bases between them. The CDR3 DNA reads TGCAGCGTTGGGAGGGCAGGCATGTGGAACACCGGGGAGCTGTTTTTT. This sequence encodes CSVGRAGMWNTGELFF.

This clone was picked up a small number of times. The chain carries TRBV19 and TRBJ1-6, with 7 bases aligning to TRBD1. Germline V gene sequence: CDR1 LNHDA, CDR2 SQIVND (reference sequence). The CDR3 loop spans 17 amino acids. V trimming: 5 bases; J trimming: 0 bases; junction bases outside the gene matches: 7. The CDR3 region is CASSSETGSSYNSPLHF. The CDR3 DNA reads TGTGCCAGTAGTTCAGAGACAGGGAGCTCCTATAATTCACCCCTCCACTTT.